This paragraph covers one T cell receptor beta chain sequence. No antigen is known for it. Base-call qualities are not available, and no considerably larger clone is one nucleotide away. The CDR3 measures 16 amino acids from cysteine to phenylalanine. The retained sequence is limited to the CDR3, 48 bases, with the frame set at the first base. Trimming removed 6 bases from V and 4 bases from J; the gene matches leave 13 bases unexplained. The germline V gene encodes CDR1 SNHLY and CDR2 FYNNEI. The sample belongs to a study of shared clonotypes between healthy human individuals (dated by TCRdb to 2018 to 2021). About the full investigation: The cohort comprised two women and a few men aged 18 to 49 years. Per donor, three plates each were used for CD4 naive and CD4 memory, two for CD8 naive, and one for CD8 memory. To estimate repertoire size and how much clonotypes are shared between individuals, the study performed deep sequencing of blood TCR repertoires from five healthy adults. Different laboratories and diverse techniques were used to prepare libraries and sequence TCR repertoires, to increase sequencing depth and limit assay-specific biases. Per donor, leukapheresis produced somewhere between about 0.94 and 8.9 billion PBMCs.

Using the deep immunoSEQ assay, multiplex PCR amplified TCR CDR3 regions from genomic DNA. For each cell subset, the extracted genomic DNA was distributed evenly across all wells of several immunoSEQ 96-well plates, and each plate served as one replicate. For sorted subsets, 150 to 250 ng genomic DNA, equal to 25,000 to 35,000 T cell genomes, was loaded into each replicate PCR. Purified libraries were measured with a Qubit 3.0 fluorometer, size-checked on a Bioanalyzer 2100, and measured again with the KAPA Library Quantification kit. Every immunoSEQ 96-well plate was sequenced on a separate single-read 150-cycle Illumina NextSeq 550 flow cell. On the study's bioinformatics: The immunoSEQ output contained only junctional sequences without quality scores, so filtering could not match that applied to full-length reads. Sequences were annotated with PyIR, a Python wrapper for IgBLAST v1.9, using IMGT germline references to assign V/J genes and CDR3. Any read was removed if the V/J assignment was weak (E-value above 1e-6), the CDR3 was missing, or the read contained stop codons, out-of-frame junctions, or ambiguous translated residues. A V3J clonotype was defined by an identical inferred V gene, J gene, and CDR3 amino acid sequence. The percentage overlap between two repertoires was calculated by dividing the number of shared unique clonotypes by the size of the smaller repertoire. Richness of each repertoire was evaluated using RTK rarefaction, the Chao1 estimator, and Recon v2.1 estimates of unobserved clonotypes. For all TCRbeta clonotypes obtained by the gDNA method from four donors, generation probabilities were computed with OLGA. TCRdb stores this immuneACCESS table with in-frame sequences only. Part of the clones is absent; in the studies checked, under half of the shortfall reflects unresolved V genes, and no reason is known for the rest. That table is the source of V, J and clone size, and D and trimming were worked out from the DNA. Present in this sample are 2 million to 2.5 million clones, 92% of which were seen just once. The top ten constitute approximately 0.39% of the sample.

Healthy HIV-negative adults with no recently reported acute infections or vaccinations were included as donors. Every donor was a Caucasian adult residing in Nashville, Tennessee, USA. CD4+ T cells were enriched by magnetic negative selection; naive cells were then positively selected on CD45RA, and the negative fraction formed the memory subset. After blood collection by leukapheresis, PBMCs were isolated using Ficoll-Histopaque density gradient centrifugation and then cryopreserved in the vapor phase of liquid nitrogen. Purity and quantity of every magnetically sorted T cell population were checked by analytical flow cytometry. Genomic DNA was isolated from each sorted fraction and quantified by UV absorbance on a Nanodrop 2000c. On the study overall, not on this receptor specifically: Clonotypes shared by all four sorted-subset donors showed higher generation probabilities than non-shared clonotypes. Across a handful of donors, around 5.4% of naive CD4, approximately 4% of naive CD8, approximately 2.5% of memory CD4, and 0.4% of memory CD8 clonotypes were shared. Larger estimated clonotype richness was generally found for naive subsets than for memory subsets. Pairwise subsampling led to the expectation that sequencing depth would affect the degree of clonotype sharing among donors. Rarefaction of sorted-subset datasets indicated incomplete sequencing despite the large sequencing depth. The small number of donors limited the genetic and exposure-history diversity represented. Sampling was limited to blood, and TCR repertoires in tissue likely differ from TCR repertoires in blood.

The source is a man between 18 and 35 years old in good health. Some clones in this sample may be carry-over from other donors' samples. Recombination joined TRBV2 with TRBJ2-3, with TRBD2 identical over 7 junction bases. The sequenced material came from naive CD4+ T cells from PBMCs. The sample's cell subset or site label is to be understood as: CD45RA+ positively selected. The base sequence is TGTGCCAGCAGCCTCTTGCGGGAGTGGGGCGCAGATACGCAGTATTTT. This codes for CASSLLREWGADTQYF. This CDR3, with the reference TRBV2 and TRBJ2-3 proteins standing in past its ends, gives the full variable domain EPEVTQTPSHQVTQMGQEVILRCVPISNHLYFYWYRQILGQKVEFLVSFYNNEISEKSEIFDDQFSVERPDGSNFTLKIRSTKLEDSAMYFCASSLLREWGADTQYFGPGTRLTVL.